This T cell receptor beta chain was sequenced during a study of blood T cell repertoires in COVID-19. Study-wide background: The origin of the acute and convalescent COVID-19 samples was the United States, Italy and Spain. From T cells, B-cell-depleted T cells, or PBMCs came the material, which was cDNA or gDNA.

Methods used by the authors: Reference gene primer amplification in the assay estimated nucleated cell counts. Profiling relied on immunoSEQ multiplex PCR, and the TCRdb table lists in-frame clones only, not all of them. The D gene and trimming were derived from the DNA, and the V and J assignments and clone size from that table. This table has about 200,000 clones, 80% to 90% appearing once. CDR3 size: 15 residues. Germline V gene lookup returns CDR1 SGHRS and CDR2 YFSETQ. The V end lost 0 bases, the J end lost 7 bases, and 14 bases lay between the germline ends. The source is an elderly woman with acute or convalescent COVID-19. The sequenced material came from peripheral blood. The genes are TRBV5-1 and TRBJ2-1; weak D call: TRBD2 (6 bases). Written as DNA, the CDR3 is TGCGCCAGCAGCTTGGGAGCGGGTTTTCGTAATGAGCAGTTCTTC. The encoded protein is CASSLGAGFRNEQFF.